This T cell receptor (beta chain) was recorded in a study of molecular identifiers for immune sequencing clone quantification. Study-level background: Four portions were sequenced after RNA from approximately 22,000 or 94,000 naive CD8 cells was split five ways in replicates. Overall study findings and caveats: Barcode sharing among identical TCR molecules could make large clones appear smaller. Amid over 900,000 naive cells, spiked Jurkat TCR RNA from one cell was reportedly still detectable.

Bulk TCR library preparation followed previously described methods with listed TCR primers. TCRdb itself ran the PCR reads through MiXCR, one entry per CDR3 protein. The sample lists under 650,000 distinct CDR3 sequences, about 20% seen once, with around 0.9% in the top ten. The CDR3 spans 15 residues. Trimming shortened V by 5 bases and J by 2 bases, and 16 bases separated the two germline ends. The germline gives CDR1 MDHEN, CDR2 SYDVKM. Concerning this clonotype itself: The antigen remains undetermined.

The clonotype originates from a human donor in good health. Some libraries in this study had Jurkat cell RNA spiked in. The chain is built from TRBV28 and TRBJ2-7, with D possibly matching TRBD1 (5 bases). Sequenced input: naive CD8+ T cells from blood, with Jurkat cell RNA spiked in. Subset: FACS-sorted CD8+CD4-CCR7+CD45RA+ naive T cells. The CDR3 sequence is CASSPTAILPYEQYF. CDR3 DNA: TGTGCCAGCAGTCCGACAGCTATTTTACCCTACGAGCAGTACTTC.